This paragraph covers one T cell receptor (beta chain) sequence. Germline assignment: CDR1 LGHNA and CDR2 YSLEER. This CDR3 is built from 15 residues. V gave up 1 base and J gave up 2 bases, with 11 bases separating them. The entry originates in a study of lymphopenia after photon versus proton radiotherapy. TCRdb keeps only in-frame clones here, not all; method: immunoSEQ multiplex PCR. The table includes tens of thousands of clones, around 94% detected once. The chain uses TRBV4-3 and TRBJ1-2; D is unclear. The sequenced sample was peripheral blood, obtained from a patient treated with photon-based radiotherapy. This receptor was taken from a woman aged 45-59 years with cholangiocarcinoma. The CDR3 region is CASSQGAGKNYGYTF. The CDR3 region has the DNA TGCGCCAGCAGCCAAGGGGCAGGCAAGAACTATGGCTACACCTTC.